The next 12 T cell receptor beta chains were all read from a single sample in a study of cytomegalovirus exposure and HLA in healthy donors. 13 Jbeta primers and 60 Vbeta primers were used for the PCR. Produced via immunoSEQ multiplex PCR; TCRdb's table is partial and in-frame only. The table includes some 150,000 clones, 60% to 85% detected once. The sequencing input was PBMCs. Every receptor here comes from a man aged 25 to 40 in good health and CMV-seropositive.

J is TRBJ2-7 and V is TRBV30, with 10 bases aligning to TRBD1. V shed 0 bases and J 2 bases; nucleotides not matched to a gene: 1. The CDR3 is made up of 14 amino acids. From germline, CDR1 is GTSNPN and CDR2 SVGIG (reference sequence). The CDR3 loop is CAWSVGQGAYEQYF. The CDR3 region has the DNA TGTGCCTGGAGTGTAGGACAGGGGGCCTACGAGCAGTACTTC.

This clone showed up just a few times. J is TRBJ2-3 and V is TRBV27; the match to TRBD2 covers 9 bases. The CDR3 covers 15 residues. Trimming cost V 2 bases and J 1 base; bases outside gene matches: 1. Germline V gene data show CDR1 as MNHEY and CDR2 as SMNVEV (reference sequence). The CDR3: CASSLVAGGTDTQYF. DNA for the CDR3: TGTGCCAGCAGTTTAGTAGCGGGGGGCACAGATACGCAGTATTTT.

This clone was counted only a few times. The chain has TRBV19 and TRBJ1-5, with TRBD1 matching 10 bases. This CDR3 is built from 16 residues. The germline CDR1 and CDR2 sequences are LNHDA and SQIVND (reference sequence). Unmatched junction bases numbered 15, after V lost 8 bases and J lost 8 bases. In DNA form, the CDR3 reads TGTGCCAGTTTGAGTCCGAGACAGGGGGCAATGGAGCCCCAGCATTTT. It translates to CASLSPRQGAMEPQHF. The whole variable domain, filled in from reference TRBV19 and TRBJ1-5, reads DGGITQSPKYLFRKEGQNVTLSCEQNLNHDAMYWYRQDPGQGLRLIYYSQIVNDFQKGDIAEGYSVSREKKESFPLTVTSAQKNPTAFYLCASLSPRQGAMEPQHFGDGTRLSIL.

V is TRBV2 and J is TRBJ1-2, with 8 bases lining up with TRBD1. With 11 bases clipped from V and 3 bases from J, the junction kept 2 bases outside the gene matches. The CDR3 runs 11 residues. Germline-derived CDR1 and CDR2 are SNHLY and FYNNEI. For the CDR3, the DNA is TGTGCCGAGACAGGGGACTATGGCTACACCTTC. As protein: CAETGDYGYTF.

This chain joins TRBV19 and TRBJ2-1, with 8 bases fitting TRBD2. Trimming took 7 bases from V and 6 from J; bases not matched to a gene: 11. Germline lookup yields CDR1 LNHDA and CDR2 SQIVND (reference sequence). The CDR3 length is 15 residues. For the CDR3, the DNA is TGTGCCAGTACCCCACGGGGGGGCCTCGGCAATGAGCAGTTCTTC. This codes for CASTPRGGLGNEQFF.

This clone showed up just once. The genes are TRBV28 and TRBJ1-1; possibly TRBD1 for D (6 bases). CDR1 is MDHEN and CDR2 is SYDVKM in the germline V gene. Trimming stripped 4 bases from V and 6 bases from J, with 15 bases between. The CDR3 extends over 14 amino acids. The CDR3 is CASSSRTVLPEAFF. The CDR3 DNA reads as TGTGCCAGCAGTTCTCGGACAGTATTGCCTGAAGCTTTCTTT.

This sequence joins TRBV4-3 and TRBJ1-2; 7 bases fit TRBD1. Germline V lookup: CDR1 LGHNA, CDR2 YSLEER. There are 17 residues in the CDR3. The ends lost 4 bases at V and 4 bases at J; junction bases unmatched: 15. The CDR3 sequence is CASSRNAPGQETYGYTF. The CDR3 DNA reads TGCGCCAGCAGCCGCAACGCCCCCGGACAGGAGACCTATGGCTACACCTTC.

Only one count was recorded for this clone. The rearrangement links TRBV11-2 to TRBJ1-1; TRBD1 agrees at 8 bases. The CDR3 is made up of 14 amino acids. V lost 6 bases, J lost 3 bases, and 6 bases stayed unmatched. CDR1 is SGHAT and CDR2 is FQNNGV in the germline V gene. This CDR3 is CASRLRTGYTEAFF. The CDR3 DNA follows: TGTGCCAGCAGGCTACGGACAGGGTACACTGAAGCTTTCTTT.

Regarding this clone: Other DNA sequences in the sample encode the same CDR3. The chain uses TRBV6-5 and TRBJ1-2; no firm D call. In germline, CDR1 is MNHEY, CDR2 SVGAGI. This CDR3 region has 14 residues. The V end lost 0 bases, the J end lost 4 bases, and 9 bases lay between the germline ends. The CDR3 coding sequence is TGTGCCAGCAGTTACTCGACGGGTGGCTATGGCTACACCTTC. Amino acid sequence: CASSYSTGGYGYTF.

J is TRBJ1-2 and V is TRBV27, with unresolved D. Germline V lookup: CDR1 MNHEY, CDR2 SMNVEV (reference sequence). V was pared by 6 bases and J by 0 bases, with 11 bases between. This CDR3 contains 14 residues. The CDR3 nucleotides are TGTGCCAGCAGCTCTCGCTCAGCTAACTATGGCTACACCTTC. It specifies CASSSRSANYGYTF.

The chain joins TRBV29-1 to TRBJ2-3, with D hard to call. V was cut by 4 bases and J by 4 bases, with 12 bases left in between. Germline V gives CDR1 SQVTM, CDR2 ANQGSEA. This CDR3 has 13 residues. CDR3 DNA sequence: TGCAGCGTTGTCGGAGCCCAGTCAGATACGCAGTATTTT. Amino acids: CSVVGAQSDTQYF.

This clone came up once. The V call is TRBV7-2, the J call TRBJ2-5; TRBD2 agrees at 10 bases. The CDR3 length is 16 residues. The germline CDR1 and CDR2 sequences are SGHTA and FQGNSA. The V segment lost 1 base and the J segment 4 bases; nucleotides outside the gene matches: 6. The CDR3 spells CASSLVPSGGRETQYF. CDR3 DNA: TGTGCCAGCAGCTTAGTTCCTAGCGGGGGACGAGAGACCCAGTACTTC.